A single TCR beta chain is shown here with its context. Authors' data handling: For nucleated cells, counts were estimated from reference gene primer amplification. TCRdb's copy holds only in-frame clones and misses some; the assay was immunoSEQ multiplex PCR. D and trimming were read from the DNA, whereas the V and J calls and clone size are those reported in that table. Seen here are 110,000 or so clones, roughly 80% observed once, and the top ten hold 15%. The sample originates from a study of blood T cell repertoires in COVID-19. On the study more broadly: The United States, Italy and Spain supplied acute and convalescent COVID-19 samples. Sample material is recorded as cDNA or gDNA derived from T cells, B-cell-depleted T cells, or PBMCs.

The CDR3 extends over 15 amino acids. Germline V lookup: CDR1 SGHKS, CDR2 YYEKEE (reference sequence). V shed 0 bases, J shed 8 bases, and the junction held 8 bases outside the gene matches. Sequenced: peripheral blood. V and J are TRBV5-5 and TRBJ1-5; 7 bases agree with TRBD1. The source is a woman of 80 years or more with acute or convalescent COVID-19. The CDR3 sequence: CASSLAPTGEKPQHF. CDR3 nucleotide sequence: TGTGCCAGCAGCTTGGCCCCCACAGGGGAGAAGCCCCAGCATTTT.